These 19 T cell receptor beta chains share one sample of origin, sequenced in a study of OX40 agonist ivuxolimab in advanced cancers. Here immunoSEQ multiplex PCR was the method, and the copy in TCRdb shows in-frame clones only, minus some. Here the sample spans about 42,000 clones, about 86% being singletons. Sequences were derived from CD4+ or CD8+ T cells sorted from blood, sampled in a trial of the OX40 agonist ivuxolimab. Receptors originate from an adult with an advanced solid tumor such as melanoma, head and neck, liver or kidney cancer.

This clone turned up a few times. The genes are TRBV4-1 and TRBJ1-1, with D possibly TRBD1 on 5 matching bases. From germline, CDR1 is MGHRA and CDR2 YSYEKL. This CDR3 comprises 13 residues. V was shortened by 3 bases and J by 4 bases, with 9 bases between the two germline ends. The CDR3 region has the DNA TGCGCCAGCAGCCAGATTGACAGCACTGAAGCTTTCTTT. Encoded protein: CASSQIDSTEAFF.

In nucleotides, the CDR3 is TGTGCCAGCAGCGTAGAGGGGCCTGGAAACACCATATATTTT. It translates to CASSVEGPGNTIYF. The chain combines TRBV9 with TRBJ1-3, with D possibly matching TRBD1 (5 bases). Germline V CDR1 and CDR2: SGDLS, YYNGEE. Trimming took 0 bases from V and 2 from J, leaving 6 bases between them. The CDR3 loop spans 14 amino acids.

The rearrangement links TRBV9 to TRBJ2-3, with 9 nucleotides matching TRBD2. Germline V CDR1 and CDR2: SGDLS, YYNGEE. This CDR3 comprises 16 residues. J was trimmed by 7 bases and V by 3 bases; bases with no gene match: 12. Here the CDR3 reads CASSGDAAGGQYTQYF. The CDR3 coding sequence is TGTGCCAGCAGCGGAGACGCGGCGGGGGGGCAATATACGCAGTATTTT.

In this sample, this clone turned up once. The chain joins TRBV29-1 to TRBJ1-2, with D tentatively TRBD1 (6 bases). The CDR3 contains 13 residues. CDR1 SQVTM and CDR2 ANQGSEA come from the germline V gene. Trimming stripped 8 bases from V and 1 base from J, with 14 bases between. The CDR3 sequence: CSYEGGHNYGYTF. The CDR3 region has the DNA TGCAGCTACGAGGGGGGCCATAACTATGGCTACACCTTC.

The chain employs TRBV11-2 and TRBJ2-5; D might be TRBD1 or TRBD2, each matching 6 bases. This CDR3 comprises 17 residues. Germline CDR1 SGHAT, CDR2 FQNNGV. V lost 3 bases and J lost 5, with 22 bases in between. CDR3 bases: TGTGCCAGCAGCTTTGACACGCTGGGGGGCCGAAGGGAGACCCAGTACTTC. Its translation: CASSFDTLGGRRETQYF.

This clone was found once. J is TRBJ1-1 and V is TRBV4-3; D not resolved. Trimming took 0 bases from V and 0 from J, leaving 8 bases between them. Germline V gene data show CDR1 as LGHNA and CDR2 as YSLEER. The CDR3 has 15 amino acids. This CDR3 reads CASSQDYGVNTEAFF. CDR3 coding DNA: TGCGCCAGCAGCCAAGATTACGGGGTGAACACTGAAGCTTTCTTT.

The CDR3 protein is CASSYPRTGGYTGELFF. As DNA, the CDR3 is TGTGCCAGCAGCTACCCCAGGACAGGGGGCTATACCGGGGAGCTGTTTTTT. The rearrangement uses TRBV7-9 and TRBJ2-2; the match to TRBD1 covers 11 bases. Trimming at V came to 4 bases and at J to 5 bases, leaving 9 bases not matched to a gene. Germline CDR1 SEHNR, CDR2 FQNEAQ (reference sequence). The CDR3 runs 17 residues.

V and J are TRBV30 and TRBJ2-2; TRBD1 matches at 7 bases. Per the germline V gene, CDR1 is GTSNPN and CDR2 is SVGIG (reference sequence). Trimming took 5 bases from V and 0 from J; bases not matched to a gene: 9. The CDR3 covers 16 residues. The CDR3 nucleotides read TGTGCCTGGCAAAAGGGGGCCTGGGCGAACACCGGGGAGCTGTTTTTT. Translated, it gives CAWQKGAWANTGELFF.

The chain is built from TRBV29-1 and TRBJ2-5, with TRBD2 identical over 8 bases. Germline trimming cut 3 bases from V and 2 bases from J; bases unmatched to any gene: 5. This CDR3 contains 14 residues. CDR1 and CDR2 (germline): SQVTM, ANQGSEA. The CDR3 region has the DNA TGCAGCGTTGACTGGGTAGCGGGGCAAGAGACCCAGTACTTC. It yields the protein CSVDWVAGQETQYF.

This sequence joins TRBV11-1 and TRBJ1-5; D not resolved. CDR3 length equals 12 residues. The germline V gene has CDR1 SGHAT and CDR2 FQDESV (reference sequence). The V gene lost 3 bases and the J gene lost 3 bases, with 3 bases spanning the gap. CDR3 region: CASSFNNQPQHF. DNA for the CDR3: TGTGCCAGCAGCTTTAACAATCAGCCCCAGCATTTT.

This chain uses TRBV11-2 with TRBJ2-1; 7 bases are a match to TRBD1. Germline V lookup: CDR1 SGHAT, CDR2 FQNNGV. Germline trimming cut 5 bases from V and 7 bases from J; bases unmatched to any gene: 2. The CDR3 is 12 residues long. The CDR3 loop is CASSPTGNEQFF. The CDR3 DNA reads TGTGCCAGCAGCCCGACAGGGAATGAGCAGTTCTTC.

The chain couples TRBV30 to TRBJ2-7; TRBD1 matches 9 bases. The germline CDR1 and CDR2 sequences are GTSNPN and SVGIG (reference sequence). V lost 1 base, J lost 1 base, and 5 bases stayed unmatched. The CDR3 length is 15 residues. For the CDR3, the DNA is TGTGCCTGGAGTGGAGACAGGGGGGCATCCTACGAGCAGTACTTC. Translation gives CAWSGDRGASYEQYF.

The chain employs TRBV5-4 and TRBJ1-2; D call uncertain. V lost 3 bases, J lost 3 bases, and 6 bases lay in between. CDR1 SGHNT and CDR2 YYREEE come from the germline V gene (reference sequence). This CDR3 region has 12 residues. The CDR3 loop is CASSWRDYGYTF. For the CDR3, the DNA is TGTGCCAGCAGCTGGAGAGACTATGGCTACACCTTC.

In this sample, this clone turned up once. The rearrangement joins TRBV15 to TRBJ2-5; D perhaps matches TRBD2 (5 bases). CDR3 length: 14 residues. Trimming cost V 1 base and J 1 base, with 7 bases left between them. CDR1 is LNHNV and CDR2 is YYDKDF in the germline V gene (reference sequence). CDR3: CATSRGLAQETQYF. CDR3 DNA sequence: TGTGCCACCAGCAGAGGGCTAGCCCAAGAGACCCAGTACTTC.

This sequence joins TRBV7-2 and TRBJ1-1; maybe TRBD1 (5 bases). The V and J ends lost 0 bases and 2 bases respectively, with 13 bases between them. Germline assignment: CDR1 SGHTA and CDR2 FQGNSA. The CDR3 covers 16 residues. CDR3 protein: CASSLAGPGRNTEAFF. CDR3 nucleotide sequence: TGTGCCAGCAGCTTAGCCGGACCGGGACGCAACACTGAAGCTTTCTTT.

This chain uses TRBV12-5 with TRBJ2-3, with 8 bases matching TRBD1. This CDR3 spans 20 amino acids. Germline loops: CDR1 LGHNT, CDR2 FRNRAP. V trimming: 0 bases; J trimming: 0 bases; junction bases outside the gene matches: 14. For the CDR3, the DNA is TGTGCTAGTGGTTTGGTAACCGGGACAGGCCTTACCATAAGCACAGATACGCAGTATTTT. Translating it yields CASGLVTGTGLTISTDTQYF.

Notes on this clone: One end of the junction does not line up with germline, which may come from a read error. The gene calls are TRBV10-3 and TRBJ1-5; D is possibly TRBD1 (5 bases). The CDR3 covers 16 residues. Germline CDR1 and CDR2: ENHRY and SYGVKD. The CDR3 region is CASSEEGRARYQPQHF. The CDR3 nucleotides are TGTGCCAGCAGTGAAGAAGGCAGGGCTCGGTATCAGCCCCAGCATTTT.

CDR3 sequence reads: CASSLDLRMGNTEAFF. CDR3 coding DNA: TGTGCCAGCAGCTTGGATCTCCGGATGGGAAACACTGAAGCTTTCTTT. The chain has TRBV5-6 and TRBJ1-1, with D hard to call. CDR3 size: 16 residues. Germline V CDR1 and CDR2: SGHDT, YYEEEE. V lost 0 bases, J lost 2 bases, and 14 bases lay in between.

The CDR3 here is CASSLTTGDGYNEQFF. DNA for the CDR3: TGTGCCAGCAGTTTAACGACAGGGGACGGGTACAATGAGCAGTTCTTC. The chain uses TRBV6-5 and TRBJ2-1, with 8 bases identical to TRBD1. CDR1 MNHEY and CDR2 SVGAGI come from the germline V gene. Unmatched junction bases numbered 9, after V lost 4 bases and J lost 4 bases. This CDR3 is 16 amino acids long.